A selection of T cell receptor beta chains follows, all from one sample in a study of PD-L1 blockade in urothelial cancer. TCRdb keeps only in-frame clones here, not all; method: immunoSEQ multiplex PCR. The sample includes about 120,000 clones, roughly 90% of them seen just once. The sample consisted of PBMCs, taken around atezolizumab (anti-PD-L1) treatment. These TCRs come from a man in his 60s with urothelial cancer. Both conserved end residues are part of each CDR3.

TRBV11-2	CASSLVSGDSYEQYF
TRBV5-1	CASTPGQGFGYTF
TRBV5-1	CASSDSGTGSGEQFF
TRBV6-1	CASTGQAYEQYF
TRBV27	CASSPVLAGRTDTQYF
TRBV28	CASSPGQGKMYEQYF
TRBV5-1	CASSLGRGEDYTF
TRBV5-1	CASSLRSTGGNNEQFF
TRBV19	CASSNQRGYVLGYTF
TRBV6-5	CASSRAGGYGYTF
TRBV7-9	CASTHIGQAVSAKTF
TRBV7-3	CASSIDGTPGEAFF
TRBV11-2	CASSLSGGRFRYEQYF
TRBV7-3	CASSSPGGGANVLTF
TRBV9	CASSAHRTVTTEAFF
TRBV2	CASSGREQYF
TRBV10-3	CASRGGRATTDTQYF
TRBV7-6	CASSLPKTGNEQFF
TRBV28	CASSLQPGGGYEQYF
TRBV28	CASSVGRIAPYNEQFF
TRBV6-5	CASSYPGQHFYEQYF
TRBV6-5	CASSRKGSGANVLTF
TRBV5-4	CASSRQGAGEKLFF
TRBV5-1	CATGTGATNEKLFF
TRBV5-1	CASSLGRRDLAYEQYF
TRBV7-2	CASSPSGGGNSPLHF
TRBV7-2	CASSTSGTGYGYTF
TRBV11-2	CASSLGVSGTTGTGELFF
TRBV21-1	CASSKGRGLLPLPADTQYF
TRBV28	CASSLGTGFAGANVLTF